These 21 T cell receptor beta chains originate from one sample sequenced in a study of shared clonotypes between healthy human individuals (dated by TCRdb to about 2020). CD8 naive samples consisted of CD45RO-negative cells that were positively selected for CCR7, yielding a CD45RA+CCR7+ population without TemRA cells. Receptor amplification or capture employed the immunoSEQ multiplex PCR assay. The table was pulled from immuneACCESS by TCRdb, which kept in-frame rearrangements only. Such tables lose some clones; where checked, under half of the loss comes from unresolved V genes, and the rest has no known cause. The sample records hundreds of thousands of clones, about 95% of which are singletons. About 0.11% of the sample goes to the ten largest clones. The sample taken for sequencing was naive CD8+ T cells sorted from blood. Reading the label with the study, this specimen's cell subset or site is: CD45RA+CCR7+. These receptors were taken from a woman in her thirties in good health.

This chain links TRBV7-9 with TRBJ2-7, with TRBD2 identical over 15 bases. The CDR3 has 18 residues. Germline CDR1 is SEHNR and CDR2 is FQNEAQ (reference sequence). V dropped 5 bases and J dropped 0; count of bases not matched to a gene: 8. CDR3 in DNA: TGTGCCAGCAGCCACACCGGGACTAGCGGGAGGACCTCCTACGAGCAGTACTTC. As protein: CASSHTGTSGRTSYEQYF.

This chain uses TRBV13 with TRBJ1-2; D gene uncertain. The CDR3 runs 15 residues. Germline lookup yields CDR1 PRHDT and CDR2 FYEKMQ (reference sequence). Trimming cost V 0 bases and J 0 bases, with 8 bases left between them. CDR3 DNA sequence: TGTGCCAGCAGCTTAGGCCTTGCAGCTAACTATGGCTACACCTTC. This sequence encodes CASSLGLAANYGYTF.

The chain couples TRBV7-2 to TRBJ1-1; TRBD1 is a possible D gene (5 bases). Trimming removed 1 base at V and 5 bases at J, with 17 bases between. This CDR3 region has 16 residues. Germline loops: CDR1 SGHTA, CDR2 FQGNSA. The CDR3, as DNA: TGTGCCAGCAGCTTAGATGTCTGGGGGGAGGGAACTGAAGCTTTCTTT. Its translation: CASSLDVWGEGTEAFF. Combining the CDR3 with reference TRBV7-2 and TRBJ1-1 gives the whole variable domain GAGVSQSPSNKVTEKGKDVELRCDPISGHTALYWYRQSLGQGLEFLIYFQGNSAPDKSGLPSDRFSAERTGGSVSTLTIQRTQQEDSAVYLCASSLDVWGEGTEAFFGQGTRLTVV.

This chain joins TRBV28 and TRBJ2-5; 11 bases agree with TRBD2. The CDR3 runs to 16 residues. V lost 6 bases, J lost 2 bases, and 8 bases stayed unmatched. Germline assignment: CDR1 MDHEN and CDR2 SYDVKM. CDR3 sequence (DNA): TGTGCCAGCAGACCGACGGGACTAGCGGTACAAGAGACCCAGTACTTC. Translation gives CASRPTGLAVQETQYF.

The J gene is TRBJ1-4, the V gene TRBV6-1; D remains unclear. V lost 4 bases to trimming and J lost 8 bases, with 8 bases between them. This CDR3 region has 12 residues. Germline values: CDR1 MNHNS, CDR2 SASEGT. The CDR3 loop is CASSGVNEKLFF. CDR3 DNA: TGTGCCAGCAGTGGTGTGAACGAAAAACTGTTTTTT.

The chain has TRBV27 and TRBJ2-1; 7 bases fit TRBD2. V shed 2 bases, J shed 0 bases, and the junction held 7 bases outside the gene matches. The CDR3 extends over 17 amino acids. The V gene's germline CDR1 is MNHEY and CDR2 SMNVEV (reference sequence). The CDR3 region has the DNA TGTGCCAGCAGTTTAGGGGCGGGAGAGAGCTCCTACAATGAGCAGTTCTTC. It yields the protein CASSLGAGESSYNEQFF.

V and J are TRBV2 and TRBJ2-7; 10 bases align to TRBD2. Germline loops: CDR1 SNHLY, CDR2 FYNNEI. Trimming cost V 8 bases and J 5 bases; bases outside gene matches: 12. CDR3 length: 15 residues. CDR3 DNA sequence: TGTGCCAGCGAGCTCGGGGAGCGGGAGGGGGACGAGCAGTACTTC. Its protein product is CASELGEREGDEQYF. Based on the CDR3 plus reference TRBV2 and TRBJ2-7, the full variable domain is EPEVTQTPSHQVTQMGQEVILRCVPISNHLYFYWYRQILGQKVEFLVSFYNNEISEKSEIFDDQFSVERPDGSNFTLKIRSTKLEDSAMYFCASELGEREGDEQYFGPGTRLTVT.

This chain links TRBV27 with TRBJ2-1, with D possibly being TRBD2 (6 bases). The CDR3 length is 16 residues. CDR1 MNHEY and CDR2 SMNVEV come from the germline V gene (reference sequence). V was cut by 2 bases and J by 2 bases, with 13 bases left in between. The CDR3 bases are TGTGCCAGCAGTTTAATCCCGGGAGCGGCCTACAATGAGCAGTTCTTC. This codes for CASSLIPGAAYNEQFF.

This clone is a singleton in its sample. The genes are TRBV29-1 and TRBJ2-2, with no clear D. This CDR3 contains 13 residues. Germline assignment: CDR1 SQVTM and CDR2 ANQGSEA. Between the trimmed V and J ends, which lost 4 bases and 2 bases, there was a span of 8 bases. The CDR3 DNA reads as TGCAGCGTTGTGACTCCTAACACCGGGGAGCTGTTTTTT. Amino acid sequence: CSVVTPNTGELFF.

This CDR3 reads CASSIGLGGGGNQPQHF. Written as DNA, the CDR3 is TGTGCCAGTAGTATAGGGCTGGGGGGCGGCGGCAATCAGCCCCAGCATTTT. The chain has TRBV19 and TRBJ1-5, with D tentatively TRBD1 (6 bases). Deletions cut 1 base from V and 2 bases from J, with 15 bases between. The CDR3 is 17 residues long. CDR1 is LNHDA and CDR2 is SQIVND in the germline V gene (reference sequence).

This chain joins TRBV4-2 and TRBJ2-3; D might be TRBD1 (7 bases). V was shortened by 3 bases and J by 0 bases, with 16 bases between the two germline ends. From germline, CDR1 is LGHNA and CDR2 YNFKEQ. The CDR3 runs to 17 residues. CDR3 sequence (DNA): TGTGCCAGCAGCCACCCACCAGGGGGGAAAAGCACAGATACGCAGTATTTT. Translating it yields CASSHPPGGKSTDTQYF.

V and J are TRBV6-5 and TRBJ2-1, with TRBD1 identical over 9 bases. The germline CDR1 and CDR2 sequences are MNHEY and SVGAGI. The CDR3 sequence is 15 residues long. The V segment lost 5 bases and the J segment 4 bases; nucleotides outside the gene matches: 6. CDR3 nucleotide sequence: TGTGCCAGCAGTCCTGGACAGGGGCCATACAATGAGCAGTTCTTC. Its protein is CASSPGQGPYNEQFF.

The CDR3 DNA follows: TGTGCCAGCAGCCTCGGGACAGCGGCCACTGAAGCTTTCTTT. Translation: CASSLGTAATEAFF. The chain uses TRBV7-6 and TRBJ1-1, with 7 bases matching TRBD1. Germline CDR1 is SGHVS and CDR2 is FNYEAQ. J was trimmed by 4 bases and V by 5 bases; bases with no gene match: 7. The CDR3 runs to 14 residues.

This clone occurred a few times. The chain has TRBV4-2 and TRBJ1-5; perhaps TRBD1 as D (6 bases). Trimming took 0 bases from V and 8 from J, leaving 8 bases between them. The V gene's germline CDR1 is LGHNA and CDR2 YNFKEQ. CDR3 length equals 13 residues. The CDR3 DNA reads TGTGCCAGCAGCCAAGACTACAGGGAGCCCCAGCATTTT. Translating it yields CASSQDYREPQHF.

The J gene is TRBJ2-5, the V gene TRBV12-5; D perhaps matches TRBD1 (6 bases). This CDR3 spans 14 amino acids. V was pared by 8 bases and J by 5 bases, with 18 bases between. The V gene's germline CDR1 is LGHNT and CDR2 FRNRAP. The CDR3 sequence: CASTNGQLWETQYF. The DNA of the CDR3 is TGTGCTAGTACGAACGGACAGCTCTGGGAGACCCAGTACTTC.

The rearrangement joins TRBV7-9 to TRBJ2-2; tentatively, D is TRBD2 (6 bases). V lost 8 bases and J lost 5, with 15 bases in between. The length of the CDR3 is 14 residues. Germline lookup yields CDR1 SEHNR and CDR2 FQNEAQ (reference sequence). This chain's CDR3 is CASRGTPGTGELFF. CDR3 nucleotides: TGTGCCAGCCGCGGGACCCCCGGGACCGGGGAGCTGTTTTTT.

The chain employs TRBV27 and TRBJ2-7; D possibly uses TRBD1 or TRBD2 (5 bases each). The CDR3 runs to 13 residues. The V end lost 3 bases, the J end lost 2 bases, and 8 bases lay between the germline ends. CDR1 and CDR2 from the germline V gene are MNHEY and SMNVEV (reference sequence). The CDR3 coding sequence is TGTGCCAGCAGTTTTGGGGACGCCTACGAGCAGTACTTC. Protein sequence: CASSFGDAYEQYF.

Note on this clone: This same CDR3 is encoded by further DNA sequences in the sample. V and J are TRBV2 and TRBJ1-5; the D gene is possibly TRBD1 (5 bases). The ends were cut back, 4 bases at V and 1 base at J, with 8 bases in the middle. The CDR3 loop spans 14 amino acids. From germline, CDR1 is SNHLY and CDR2 FYNNEI. This CDR3 reads CASSAGYSNQPQHF. The CDR3 bases are TGTGCCAGCAGTGCAGGGTACAGCAATCAGCCCCAGCATTTT.

About this clone itself: Additional DNA sequences in this sample encode the identical CDR3. The chain combines TRBV28 with TRBJ2-1, with 8 bases matching TRBD2. CDR1 and CDR2 from the germline V gene are MDHEN and SYDVKM. This CDR3 has 16 amino acids. Unmatched junction bases numbered 10, after V lost 5 bases and J lost 4 bases. CDR3 nucleotide sequence: TGTGCCAGCAGTACCCTCAGCGGGAGCAGTTACAATGAGCAGTTCTTC. Translating gives CASSTLSGSSYNEQFF.

The chain has TRBV28 and TRBJ2-2; D may be TRBD1 (7 bases). Trimming took off 3 bases at V and 3 bases at J, with 14 bases between the two ends. The germline V gene has CDR1 MDHEN and CDR2 SYDVKM. The CDR3 totals 16 residues. The CDR3 DNA reads TGTGCCAGCAGTTTGGGCGGGACAGACCACACCGGGGAGCTGTTTTTT. Protein: CASSLGGTDHTGELFF.

In nucleotides, the CDR3 is TGTGCCAGCAGTCTTAGAAGAGTATATCCCACAGATACGCAGTATTTT. Translation gives CASSLRRVYPTDTQYF. This chain joins TRBV27 and TRBJ2-3; D not resolved. This CDR3 spans 16 amino acids. Trimming removed 5 bases from V and 2 bases from J, with 17 bases in between. Germline V gene sequence: CDR1 MNHEY, CDR2 SMNVEV (reference sequence).